The sequence of this T cell receptor (beta chain) was determined in a study of monozygotic twins with inflammatory bowel disease. Study results and limitations: None of the different T cell subtypes could be distinguished from one another. IBD patients, compared with healthy twins, shared fewer clonotypes with others (especially with disease activity).

A note on this clonotype: The antigen is not known.

UMIs that had a 6-nucleotide sample barcode were put in using template switching. Two nested PCRs, of around 16 and 10 cycles, processed TCRalpha and TCRbeta cDNA. No DNA is given; TCRdb re-called the 5' RACE reads and lists each CDR3 protein once. The sample includes about 160,000 distinct CDR3 sequences. Looked up from germline, CDR1 is SGHTA and CDR2 is FQGNSA. This CDR3 has 13 amino acids. Sequenced: blood. This TCR came from a human donor with ulcerative colitis or Crohn's disease, or a healthy co-twin of an affected twin (not recorded which). This chain links TRBV7-2 with TRBJ2-7. CDR3 loop: CASSSGRGYEQYF.